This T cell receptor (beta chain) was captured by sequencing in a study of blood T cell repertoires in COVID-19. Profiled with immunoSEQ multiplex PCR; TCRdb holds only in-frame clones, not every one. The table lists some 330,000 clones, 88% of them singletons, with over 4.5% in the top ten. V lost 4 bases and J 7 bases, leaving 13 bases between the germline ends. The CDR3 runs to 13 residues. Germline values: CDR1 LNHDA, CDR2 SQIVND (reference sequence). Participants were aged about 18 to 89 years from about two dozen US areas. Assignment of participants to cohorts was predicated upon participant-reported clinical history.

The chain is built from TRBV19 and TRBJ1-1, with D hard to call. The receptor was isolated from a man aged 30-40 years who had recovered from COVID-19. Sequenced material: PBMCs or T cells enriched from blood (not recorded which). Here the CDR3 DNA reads TGTGCCAGTAGTAGGCGGGGTGGTGGTGAAGCTTTCTTT. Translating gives CASSRRGGGEAFF.